Below are 2 T cell receptor beta chains sequenced from a single sample in a study of T cells in Graves' hyperthyroidism and ophthalmopathy. Researchers took RNA transcripts and amplified the TCR beta CDR3 regions from them. The TCR CDR3 was amplified in a first-round RT-PCR using the HTBI primer set. TCRdb re-called the multiplex PCR reads through MiXCR, storing one row per CDR3 protein. The table records a few hundred thousand distinct CDR3 sequences, 15% of them present only once. The specimen was blood. The receptors were gathered from a woman in her twenties or thirties with Graves' hyperthyroidism.

Notes on this clonotype: This sequence may be a read error, since a much larger clone differs from it by one base. The genes are TRBV27 and TRBJ2-6; D gene unclear. V dropped 5 bases and J dropped 2 bases, with 1 base sitting between them. The CDR3 is 12 amino acids. The germline gives CDR1 MNHEY, CDR2 SMNVEV (reference sequence). CDR3 amino acids: CASSAGANVLTF. DNA of the CDR3: TGTGCCAGCAGTGCTGGGGCCAACGTCCTGACTTTC.

This clonotype was recorded at least ten times. The chain links TRBV12-3 or TRBV12-4 to TRBJ2-1; D is undetermined. The V and J ends lost 5 bases and 1 base respectively, with 6 bases between them. This CDR3 comprises 13 residues. The DNA of the CDR3 is TGTGCCAGCAGTCCCCGGTCCTACAATGAGCAGTTCTTC. Amino acids: CASSPRSYNEQFF.